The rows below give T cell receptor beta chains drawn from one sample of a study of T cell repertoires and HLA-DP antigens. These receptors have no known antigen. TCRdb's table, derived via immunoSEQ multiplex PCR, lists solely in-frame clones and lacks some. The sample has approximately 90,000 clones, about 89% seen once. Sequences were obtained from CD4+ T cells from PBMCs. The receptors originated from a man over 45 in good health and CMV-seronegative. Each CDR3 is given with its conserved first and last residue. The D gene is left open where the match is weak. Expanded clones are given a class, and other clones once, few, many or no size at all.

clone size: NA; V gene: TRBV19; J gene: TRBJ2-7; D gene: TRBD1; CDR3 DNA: TGTGCCAGTAGCTATAGTAGGGGGCTACCCTACGAGCAGTACTTC; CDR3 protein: CASSYSRGLPYEQYF
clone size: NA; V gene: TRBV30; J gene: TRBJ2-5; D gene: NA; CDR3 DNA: TGTGCCTGGAGTGGGGAGACCCAGTACTTC; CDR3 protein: CAWSGETQYF
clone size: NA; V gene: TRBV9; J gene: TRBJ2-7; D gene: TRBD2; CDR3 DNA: TGTGCCAGCAGCGTAGACGTGACTAGCCAGAACGAGCAGTACTTC; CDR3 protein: CASSVDVTSQNEQYF
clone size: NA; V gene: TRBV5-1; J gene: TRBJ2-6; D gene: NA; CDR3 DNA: TGCGCCAGCAGCTTGGTAGCCGGGTTTGGGGCCAACGTCCTGACTTTC; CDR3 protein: CASSLVAGFGANVLTF
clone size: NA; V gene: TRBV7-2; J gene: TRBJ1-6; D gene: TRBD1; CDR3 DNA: TGTGCCAGCAGCTTAGGGGTTAGCAGGGGGCAATCACCCCTCCACTTT; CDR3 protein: CASSLGVSRGQSPLHF
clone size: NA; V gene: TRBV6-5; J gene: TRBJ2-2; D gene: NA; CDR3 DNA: TGTGCCAGCCTCGGACAGAACACCGGGGAGCTGTTTTTT; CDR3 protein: CASLGQNTGELFF
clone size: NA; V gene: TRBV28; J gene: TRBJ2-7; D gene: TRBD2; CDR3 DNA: TGTGCCAGCAGTTTATTTCGCGGGAGCTCCTACGAGCAGTACTTC; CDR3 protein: CASSLFRGSSYEQYF
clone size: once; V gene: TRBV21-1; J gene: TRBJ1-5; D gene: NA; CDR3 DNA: TGTGCCAGCAGCAAAGGGGGGAGCAGAGATAGCAATCAGCCCCAGCATTTT; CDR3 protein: CASSKGGSRDSNQPQHF
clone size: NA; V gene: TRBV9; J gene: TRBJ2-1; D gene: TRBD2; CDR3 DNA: TGTGCCAGCAGCCCGGGGACTAGCGGGAGCTCCTACAATGAGCAGTTCTTC; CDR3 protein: CASSPGTSGSSYNEQFF
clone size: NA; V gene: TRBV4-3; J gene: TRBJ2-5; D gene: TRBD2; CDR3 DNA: TGCGCCAGCAGCCAAGATCGACTAGCGTCAGAGACCCAGTACTTC; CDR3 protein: CASSQDRLASETQYF
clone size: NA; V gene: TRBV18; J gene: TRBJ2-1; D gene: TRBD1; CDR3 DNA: TGTGCCGGACGGACAGGGGATAGCGATGAGCAGTTCTTC; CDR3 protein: CAGRTGDSDEQFF
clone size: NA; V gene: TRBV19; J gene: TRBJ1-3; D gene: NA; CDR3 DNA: TGTGCCAGTGGACAGTTCTCTGGAAACACCATATATTTT; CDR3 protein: CASGQFSGNTIYF
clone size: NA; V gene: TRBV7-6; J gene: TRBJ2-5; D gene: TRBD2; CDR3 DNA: TGTGCCAGCAGCTTGGGACTAGCGGTCCAAGAGACCCAGTACTTC; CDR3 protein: CASSLGLAVQETQYF
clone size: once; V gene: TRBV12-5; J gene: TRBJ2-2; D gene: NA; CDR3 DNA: TGTGCTAGTGGTCCCCCGAGGGGGAACACCGGGGAGCTGTTTTTT; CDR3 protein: CASGPPRGNTGELFF
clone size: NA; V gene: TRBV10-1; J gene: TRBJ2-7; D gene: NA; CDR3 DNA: TGCGCCAGCAATTGGCTCTCCTACGAGCAGTACTTC; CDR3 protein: CASNWLSYEQYF
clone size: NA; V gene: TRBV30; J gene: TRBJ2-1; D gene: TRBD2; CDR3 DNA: TGTGCCTGGAGTGTGCAAAGCGGGAGTTGGAGCTCCTACAATGAGCAGTTCTTC; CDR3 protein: CAWSVQSGSWSSYNEQFF
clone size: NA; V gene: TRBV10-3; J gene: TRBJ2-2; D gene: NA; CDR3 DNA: TGTGCCATCAGTGAGTCGGGCAGTAACACCGGGGAGCTGTTTTTT; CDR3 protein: CAISESGSNTGELFF
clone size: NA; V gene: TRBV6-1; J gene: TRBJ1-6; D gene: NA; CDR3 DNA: TGTGCCAGCAGCCCCGGGACGGCGGCGAATTCACCCCTCCACTTT; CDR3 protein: CASSPGTAANSPLHF
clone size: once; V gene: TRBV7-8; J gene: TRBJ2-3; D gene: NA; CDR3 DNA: TGTGCCAGCAGCATAACACAGACAGGTCCGACGCAGTATTTT; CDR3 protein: CASSITQTGPTQYF
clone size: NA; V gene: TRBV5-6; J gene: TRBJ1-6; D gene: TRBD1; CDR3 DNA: TGTGCCAGCAGCTTGAACAGGGGGTTTGATTCACCCCTCCACTTT; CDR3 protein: CASSLNRGFDSPLHF
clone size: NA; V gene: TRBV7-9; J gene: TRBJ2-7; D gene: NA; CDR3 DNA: TGTGCCAGCAGCGGCAACTCTTCCTACGAGCAGTACTTC; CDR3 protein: CASSGNSSYEQYF
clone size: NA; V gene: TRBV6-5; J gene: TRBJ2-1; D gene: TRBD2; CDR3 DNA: TGTGCCAGCAGTTACTCGAGGACTAGCGGGAGCAATGAGCAGTTCTTC; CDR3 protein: CASSYSRTSGSNEQFF
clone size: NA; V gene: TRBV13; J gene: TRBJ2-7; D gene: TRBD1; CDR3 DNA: TGTGCCAGCAGCTCCCCCAAGGGGGCCCAAGAGCAGTACTTC; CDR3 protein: CASSSPKGAQEQYF
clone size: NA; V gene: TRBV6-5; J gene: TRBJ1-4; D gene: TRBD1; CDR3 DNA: TGTGCCAGCAGTAACACAGGGGGAACTAATGAAAAACTGTTTTTT; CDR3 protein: CASSNTGGTNEKLFF
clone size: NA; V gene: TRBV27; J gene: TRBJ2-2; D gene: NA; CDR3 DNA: TGTGCCAGCAGTTTCTCAGGCACCGGGGAGCTGTTTTTT; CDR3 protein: CASSFSGTGELFF
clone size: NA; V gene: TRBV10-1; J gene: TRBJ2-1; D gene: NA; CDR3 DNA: TGCGCCAGCAGTGAGTTGGGAGGTGAGCAGTTCTTC; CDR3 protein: CASSELGGEQFF
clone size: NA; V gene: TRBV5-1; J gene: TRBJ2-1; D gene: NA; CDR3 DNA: TGCGCCAGCAGCTTGGGGTCGGGGTATAGGAATGAGCAGTTCTTC; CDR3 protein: CASSLGSGYRNEQFF
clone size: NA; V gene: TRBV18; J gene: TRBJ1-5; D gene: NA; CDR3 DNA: TGTGCCAGCTCACCACGGGGGGGGGCAAATCAGCCCCAGCATTTT; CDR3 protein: CASSPRGGANQPQHF
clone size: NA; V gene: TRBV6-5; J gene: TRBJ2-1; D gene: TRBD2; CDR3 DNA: TGTGCCAGCAAAAAAGCGGGAGGGCCCTACAATGAGCAGTTCTTC; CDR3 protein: CASKKAGGPYNEQFF
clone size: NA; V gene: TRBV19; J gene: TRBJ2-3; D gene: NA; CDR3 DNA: TGTGCCAGTAGTCCGGGACTTACCACAGATACGCAGTATTTT; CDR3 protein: CASSPGLTTDTQYF
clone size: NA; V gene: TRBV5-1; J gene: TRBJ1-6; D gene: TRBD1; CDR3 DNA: TGCGCCAGCACAGAGGTAGGGGGACAGCGAAATTCACCCCTCCACTTT; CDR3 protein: CASTEVGGQRNSPLHF
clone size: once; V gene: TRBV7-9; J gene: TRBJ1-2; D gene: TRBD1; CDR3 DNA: TGTGCCAGCAGCTTAAGACAGGGTACCGATTTTGGCTATGGCTACACCTTC; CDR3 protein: CASSLRQGTDFGYGYTF
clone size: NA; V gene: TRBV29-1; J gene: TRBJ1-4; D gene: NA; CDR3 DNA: TGCAGCGTTGGGTCGGCAGGCGGTGAAAAACTGTTTTTT; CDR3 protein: CSVGSAGGEKLFF
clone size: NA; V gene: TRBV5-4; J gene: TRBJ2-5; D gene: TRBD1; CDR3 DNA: TGTGCCAGCAGCGTGAGGCTTCCCGGGACAGGGGTTGCCGAGACCCAGTACTTC; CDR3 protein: CASSVRLPGTGVAETQYF
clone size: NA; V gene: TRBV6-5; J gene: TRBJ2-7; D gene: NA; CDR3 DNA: TGTGCCAGCAGACCCCAGACCGTAGTCTACGAGCAGTACTTC; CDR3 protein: CASRPQTVVYEQYF
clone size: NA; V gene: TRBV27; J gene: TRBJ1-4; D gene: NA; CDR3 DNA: TGTGCCAGCAGTTTATCGATGAGTTACGCAACTAATGAAAAACTGTTTTTT; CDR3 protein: CASSLSMSYATNEKLFF
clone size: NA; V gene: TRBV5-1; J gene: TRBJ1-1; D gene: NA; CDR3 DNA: TGCGCCAGCAGTACCGACACGAACACTGAAGCTTTCTTT; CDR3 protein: CASSTDTNTEAFF
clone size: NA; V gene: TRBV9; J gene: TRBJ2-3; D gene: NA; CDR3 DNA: TGTGCCAGCAGCTTCGGGGGCGGGGAGCTCACAGATACGCAGTATTTT; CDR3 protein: CASSFGGGELTDTQYF
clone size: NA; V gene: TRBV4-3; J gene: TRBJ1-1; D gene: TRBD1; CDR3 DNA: TGCGCCAGCAGCCAAGTTCGCGGACAGGGGTACACTGAAGCTTTCTTT; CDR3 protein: CASSQVRGQGYTEAFF
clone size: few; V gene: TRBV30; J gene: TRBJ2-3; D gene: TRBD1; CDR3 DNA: TGTGCCTGGAGGGGACCGGACAGGGCTAGACCAGATACGCAGTATTTT; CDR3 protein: CAWRGPDRARPDTQYF
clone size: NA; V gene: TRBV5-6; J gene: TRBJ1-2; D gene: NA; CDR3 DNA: TGTGCCAGCAGCTTGGCCGGGACGCCCGGGGCCAGCCCTAACTATGGCTACACCTTC; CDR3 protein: CASSLAGTPGASPNYGYTF
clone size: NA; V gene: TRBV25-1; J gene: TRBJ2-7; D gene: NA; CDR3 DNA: TGTGCCAGCAGTGTCTCCTACGAGCAGTACTTC; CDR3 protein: CASSVSYEQYF
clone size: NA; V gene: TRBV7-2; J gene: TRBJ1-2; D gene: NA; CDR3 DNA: TGTGCCAGCAGCCCGTCGAGGGCTGGGGGCTTCTATGGCTACACCTTC; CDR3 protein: CASSPSRAGGFYGYTF
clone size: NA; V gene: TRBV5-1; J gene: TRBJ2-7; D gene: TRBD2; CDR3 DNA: TGCGCCAGCAGCTGGACTAGCGGGAGTTCCTACGAGCAGTACTTC; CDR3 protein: CASSWTSGSSYEQYF
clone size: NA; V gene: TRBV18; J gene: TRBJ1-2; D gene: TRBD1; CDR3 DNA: TGTGCCAGCTCACCGGGACAGAGTTACTATGGCTACACCTTC; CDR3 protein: CASSPGQSYYGYTF
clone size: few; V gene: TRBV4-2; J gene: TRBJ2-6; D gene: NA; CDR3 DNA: TGTGCCAGCAGCCAAGGTATCCCCCCACCCAACGTCCTGACTTTC; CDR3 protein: CASSQGIPPPNVLTF
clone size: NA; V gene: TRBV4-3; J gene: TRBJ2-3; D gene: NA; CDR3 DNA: TGCGCCAGCAGCCAAGACGGCACAGATACGCAGTATTTT; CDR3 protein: CASSQDGTDTQYF
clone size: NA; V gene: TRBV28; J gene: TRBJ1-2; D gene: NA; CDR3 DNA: TGTGCCAGCAGTACCATTCTAGGAGGGTATGGCTACACCTTC; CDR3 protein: CASSTILGGYGYTF
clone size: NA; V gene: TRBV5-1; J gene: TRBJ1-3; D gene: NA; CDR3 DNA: TGCGCCAGCAGCTTGGATGGAGCTCTGGGAAACACCATATATTTT; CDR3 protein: CASSLDGALGNTIYF
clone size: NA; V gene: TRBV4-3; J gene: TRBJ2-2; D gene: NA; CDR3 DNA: TGCGCCAGCAGCCAAGATGTGGGGGTACCCGGGGAGCTGTTTTTT; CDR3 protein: CASSQDVGVPGELFF
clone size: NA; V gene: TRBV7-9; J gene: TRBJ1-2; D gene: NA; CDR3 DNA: TGTGCCAGCAGCCGGGTTGTCGGCTACACCTTC; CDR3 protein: CASSRVVGYTF
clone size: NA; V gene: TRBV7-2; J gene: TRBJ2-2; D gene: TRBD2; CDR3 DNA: TGTGCCAGCAGCTTAGCCCTAGCGGAGCGCACCGGGGAGCTGTTTTTT; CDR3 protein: CASSLALAERTGELFF
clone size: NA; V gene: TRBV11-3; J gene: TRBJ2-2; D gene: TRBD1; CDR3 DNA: TGTGCCAGCAGCCCGACAGGGCTGGACGGGGAGCTGTTTTTT; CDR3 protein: CASSPTGLDGELFF
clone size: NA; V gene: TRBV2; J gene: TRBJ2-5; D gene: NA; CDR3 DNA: TGTGCCAGCAGCGGAGGACTGGTCGGAGAGACCCAGTACTTC; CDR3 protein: CASSGGLVGETQYF
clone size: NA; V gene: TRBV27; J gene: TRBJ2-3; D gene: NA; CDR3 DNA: TGTGCCAGCAGCCTGAGGGGCGCTAGCACAGATACGCAGTATTTT; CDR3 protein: CASSLRGASTDTQYF